This TCR beta chain derives from a study of blood T cell repertoires in COVID-19. As for the study in general: Sources were T cells, B-cell-depleted T cells, or PBMCs; the material itself was cDNA or gDNA.

The V gene's germline CDR1 is SGHTA and CDR2 FQGNSA. The length of the CDR3 is 12 residues. The ends lost 10 bases at V and 7 bases at J; junction bases unmatched: 9. In the authors' methods: Reference gene primer amplification gave estimated nucleated cell counts. Method: immunoSEQ multiplex PCR; TCRdb's copy keeps in-frame clones and lacks some. That table is the source of V, J and clone size, and D and trimming were worked out from the DNA. This sample carries some 200,000 clones, roughly 87% of them seen once, and the ten largest clones take around 2.3%. Sequencing was done on a sample of PBMCs or T cells enriched from blood (not recorded which). The receptor comes from a woman aged 30 to 39 who had recovered from COVID-19. The gene calls are TRBV7-2 and TRBJ1-1; 7 nucleotides align to TRBD1. Here the CDR3 reads CATSDRSNEAFF. In DNA form, the CDR3 reads TGTGCCACCTCGGACAGGAGTAATGAAGCTTTCTTT.